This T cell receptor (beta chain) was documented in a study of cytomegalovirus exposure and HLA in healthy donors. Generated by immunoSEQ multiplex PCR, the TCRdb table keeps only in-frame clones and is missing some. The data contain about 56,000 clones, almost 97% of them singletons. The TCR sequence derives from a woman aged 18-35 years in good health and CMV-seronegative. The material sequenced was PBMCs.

CDR3 amino acids: CASSASQGLSYNEQFF. The DNA for the CDR3 is TGTGCCAGCAGTGCCTCACAGGGGCTCTCCTACAATGAGCAGTTCTTC. The rearrangement uses TRBV25-1 and TRBJ2-1; TRBD1 aligns across 7 bases. Trimming took 4 bases from V and 0 from J; bases not matched to a gene: 6. CDR3 length equals 16 residues. Germline CDR1 MGHDK, CDR2 SYGVNS.